The 14 T cell receptor beta chains given below trace back to one sample, sequenced in a study of spatial heterogeneity in lung cancer. One entry per CDR3 protein results from TCRdb running MiXCR on the 5' RACE reads. The data hold some 13,000 distinct CDR3 sequences, with around 3.8% observed a single time. Study-level points and caveats: Mutation tallies in tumors tracked expanded intratumoral alpha and beta TCR counts.

Specified time point: sample taken at primary tumor resection. No antigen is known for these receptors. The input for sequencing was lung tumor tissue, taken at surgery. These receptor sequences come from a male donor with early-stage non-small cell lung cancer.

This clonotype is a singleton in its sample. The chain employs TRBV2 and TRBJ2-5, with TRBD2 identical over 12 bases. CDR1 is SNHLY and CDR2 is FYNNEI in the germline V gene. The CDR3 contains 15 residues. V lost 5 bases to trimming and J lost 8 bases; unmatched junction nucleotides: 9. CDR3 loop: CASSNLAGGSSTQYF. DNA for the CDR3: TGTGCCAGCAGTAATCTAGCGGGGGGGTCCTCTACCCAGTACTTC.

Ten or more counts support this clonotype. The J gene is TRBJ2-7, the V gene TRBV20-1; no definite D call. Trimming took off 2 bases at V and 0 bases at J, with 17 bases between the two ends. This CDR3 is 16 amino acids long. CDR1 is DFQATT, CDR2 SNEGSKA, per germline (reference sequence). The CDR3 protein is CSARNFRTGLSYEQYV. CDR3 nucleotide sequence: TGCAGTGCTAGAAATTTTAGGACGGGTCTCTCCTACGAGCAGTACGTC.

This clonotype counts as medium-sized. The chain links TRBV6-6 to TRBJ2-2; D is unclear. Deletions cut 11 bases from V and 3 bases from J, with 13 bases between. The CDR3 has 13 residues. Germline V gene lookup returns CDR1 MNHNY and CDR2 SVGAGI (reference sequence). The DNA for the CDR3 is TGTGCCGCCTACTACCGGGACACCGGGGAGCTGTTTTTT. It yields the protein CAAYYRDTGELFF.

This clonotype was found many times. This sequence joins TRBV7-2 and TRBJ2-2; D unresolved. There are 15 residues in the CDR3. V was shortened by 4 bases and J by 8 bases, with 17 bases between the two germline ends. The V gene's germline CDR1 is SGHTA and CDR2 FQGNSA. The chain's CDR3 is CASSSSGPTNGELFF. CDR3 in DNA: TGTGCCAGCAGCTCCTCCGGGCCCACAAATGGGGAGCTGTTTTTT.

This chain links TRBV3-1 with TRBJ1-1; no definite D call. Trimming removed 1 base from V and 9 bases from J, with 9 bases in between. CDR1 and CDR2 from the germline V gene are LGHDT and YNNKEL (reference sequence). CDR3 length: 12 residues. Written as DNA, the CDR3 is TGTGCCAGCAGCCAAGCGAGAACTCAAGCTTTCTTT. This sequence encodes CASSQARTQAFF.

At least ten counts were recorded for this clonotype. The chain links TRBV27 to TRBJ1-5; the match to TRBD1 covers 8 bases. V was clipped by 5 bases and J by 5 bases; unmatched bases: 5. This CDR3 has 14 amino acids. Germline CDR1 reads MNHEY; CDR2 reads SMNVEV (reference sequence). The CDR3 DNA reads as TGTGCCAGCAGTCCCAGGGGGCCGGATCAGCCCCAGCATTTT. Its translation: CASSPRGPDQPQHF.

This clonotype was recorded at least ten times. The rearrangement links TRBV20-1 to TRBJ2-2; D ambiguous. Trimming removed 0 bases at V and 5 bases at J, with 4 bases between. CDR3 length equals 12 residues. Germline values: CDR1 DFQATT, CDR2 SNEGSKA (reference sequence). The CDR3 loop is CSARDGTGELFF. CDR3 nucleotide sequence: TGCAGTGCTAGAGATGGAACCGGGGAGCTGTTTTTT.

This clonotype was seen ten or more times. The chain employs TRBV7-2 and TRBJ2-1; D unresolved. CDR3 size: 12 residues. V gave up 1 base and J gave up 9 bases, with 7 bases separating them. In germline, CDR1 is SGHTA, CDR2 FQGNSA. CDR3 nucleotide sequence: TGTGCCAGCAGCTTAGAGGGTCCTGAGCAGTTCTTC. As protein: CASSLEGPEQFF.

This clonotype was seen ten or more times. The chain uses TRBV19 and TRBJ2-3, with 8 bases fitting TRBD1. Germline V gives CDR1 LNHDA, CDR2 SQIVND (reference sequence). Germline trimming cut 9 bases from V and 4 bases from J; bases unmatched to any gene: 9. This CDR3 spans 14 amino acids. CDR3 DNA: TGTGCCAGCGTCATGACAGGGGCATCAGATACGCAGTATTTT. It encodes CASVMTGASDTQYF. Supplemented by reference TRBV19 and TRBJ2-3, the full variable domain reads DGGITQSPKYLFRKEGQNVTLSCEQNLNHDAMYWYRQDPGQGLRLIYYSQIVNDFQKGDIAEGYSVSREKKESFPLTVTSAQKNPTAFYLCASVMTGASDTQYFGPGTRLTVL.

In this sample, this clonotype turned up a few times. The chain combines TRBV18 with TRBJ2-7; D possibly corresponds to TRBD1 (5 bases). The germline V gene encodes CDR1 KGHSH and CDR2 LQKENI. The CDR3 runs to 14 residues. Trimming removed 2 bases at V and 2 bases at J, with 10 bases between. The CDR3: CASSPVAGPYEQYF. CDR3 bases: TGTGCCAGCTCACCAGTCGCAGGGCCCTACGAGCAGTACTTC.

This clonotype was seen repeatedly, ten times or more. The rearrangement links TRBV20-1 to TRBJ1-5, with a weak D call TRBD1 (5 bases). CDR1 and CDR2 (germline): DFQATT, SNEGSKA (reference sequence). This CDR3 region has 12 residues. Trimming removed 8 bases from V and 2 bases from J, with 10 bases in between. In DNA form, the CDR3 reads TGCAGTCTGGGGGTGGGCAATCAGCCCCAGCATTTT. Amino acids: CSLGVGNQPQHF.

This clonotype was seen only a few times. The CDR3 DNA reads as TGTGCCAGCCTGGACGATTGCCGTTCACCCCTCCACTTT. Protein sequence: CASLDDCRSPLHF. The chain carries TRBV2 and TRBJ1-6, with D unresolved. This CDR3 is 13 amino acids long. Deletions cut 8 bases from V and 9 bases from J, with 14 bases between. Germline CDR1 and CDR2: SNHLY and FYNNEI.

There are many counts of this clonotype. V and J are TRBV11-1 and TRBJ2-3, with TRBD2 as a possible D gene (5 bases). This CDR3 spans 13 amino acids. V dropped 6 bases and J dropped 1 base, with 8 bases sitting between them. CDR1 is SGHAT and CDR2 is FQDESV in the germline V gene (reference sequence). CDR3 sequence reads: CASRRAGTDTQYF. CDR3 coding DNA: TGTGCCAGCAGGAGGGCGGGCACAGATACGCAGTATTTT. Full variable domain (outside the CDR3, taken from reference TRBV11-1 and TRBJ2-3): EAEVAQSPRYKITEKSQAVAFWCDPISGHATLYWYRQILGQGPELLVQFQDESVVDDSQLPKDRFSAERLKGVDSTLKIQPAELGDSAMYLCASRRAGTDTQYFGPGTRLTVL.

This clonotype was detected ten times or more. This chain connects TRBV6-6 to TRBJ1-5; D might be TRBD1 (5 bases). In germline, CDR1 is MNHNY, CDR2 SVGAGI (reference sequence). V shed 0 bases and J shed 1 base, with 10 bases lying between them. The CDR3 consists of 16 residues. For the CDR3, the DNA is TGTGCCAGCAGTTACTCTGGGGGTTTGAGCAATCAGCCCCAGCATTTT. This gives the protein CASSYSGGLSNQPQHF.